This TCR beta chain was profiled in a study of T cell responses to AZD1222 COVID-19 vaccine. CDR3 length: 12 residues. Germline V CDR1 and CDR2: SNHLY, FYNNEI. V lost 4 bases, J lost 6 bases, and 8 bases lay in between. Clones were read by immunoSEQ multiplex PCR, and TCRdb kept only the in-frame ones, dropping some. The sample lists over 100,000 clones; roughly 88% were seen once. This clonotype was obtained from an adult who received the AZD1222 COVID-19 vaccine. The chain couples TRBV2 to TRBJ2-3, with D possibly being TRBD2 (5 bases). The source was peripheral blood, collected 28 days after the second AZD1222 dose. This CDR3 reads CASSAGLDTQYF. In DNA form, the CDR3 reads TGTGCCAGCAGTGCTGGACTGGATACGCAGTATTTT.